The 14 T cell receptor beta chains below come from one sample, sequenced in a study. TCRdb re-called the 5' RACE reads through MiXCR, storing one row per CDR3 protein. The profile covers under 15,000 distinct CDR3 sequences, with 20% to 30% appearing a single time and under 3.5% taken by the ten largest. Specimen: naive CD4+ T cells sorted from blood. Subset in this sample: naive CD4+ T cells, CD4+CD45RA+CD25-. The receptors were sampled from a female donor with breast cancer.

There are many counts of this clonotype. V is TRBV20-1 and J is TRBJ1-5; 10 bases are shared with TRBD1. Germline assignment: CDR1 DFQATT and CDR2 SNEGSKA (reference sequence). V was pared by 3 bases and J by 5 bases, with 1 base of the junction left unmatched. This CDR3 contains 13 residues. The CDR3 here is CSARGTGDQPQHF. For the CDR3, the DNA is TGCAGTGCTAGGGGGACAGGGGATCAGCCCCAGCATTTT.

This clonotype was counted at least ten times. The chain uses TRBV7-9 and TRBJ2-7; weak D call: TRBD2 (5 bases). The CDR3 is 14 amino acids. Between the trimmed V and J ends, which lost 5 bases and 4 bases, there was a span of 15 bases. Per the germline V gene, CDR1 is SEHNR and CDR2 is FQNEAQ (reference sequence). The CDR3 is CASSHSAPGYEQYF. CDR3 in DNA: TGTGCCAGCAGCCATTCCGCCCCGGGGTACGAGCAGTACTTC.

The chain couples TRBV4-1 to TRBJ2-7, with D perhaps matching TRBD2 (6 bases). The germline gives CDR1 MGHRA, CDR2 YSYEKL. The CDR3 contains 13 residues. Deletions cut 3 bases from V and 4 bases from J, with 10 bases between. CDR3 region: CASSQTGGYEQYF. The CDR3 coding sequence is TGCGCCAGCAGCCAGACCGGGGGTTACGAGCAGTACTTC.

For this clonotype: This may arise from a read error, as a much more abundant clone is one base away. V gene TRBV9 combines with J gene TRBJ2-7; 9 nucleotides agree with TRBD1. CDR3 size: 15 residues. Unmatched junction bases numbered 7, after V lost 4 bases and J lost 2 bases. In germline, CDR1 is SGDLS, CDR2 YYNGEE. CDR3 in amino acids: CASSPGTGRAYEQYF. The CDR3 DNA reads as TGTGCCAGCAGCCCTGGGACAGGGCGTGCCTACGAGCAGTACTTC.

The rearrangement uses TRBV7-2 and TRBJ2-1; no clear D. Germline V CDR1 and CDR2: SGHTA, FQGNSA. CDR3 size: 14 residues. V was clipped by 3 bases and J by 9 bases, with 15 bases between them. The CDR3 DNA reads as TGTGCCAGCAGCTTCCATCCAAGGGCCGCTGAGCAGTTCTTC. Its protein is CASSFHPRAAEQFF.

This clonotype is medium-sized (0.01 to 0.1%) in the sample. The chain recombines TRBV12-3 or TRBV12-4 with TRBJ2-1; D may be TRBD2 (6 bases). The V end lost 6 bases, the J end lost 0 bases, and 6 bases lay between the germline ends. The CDR3 is 13 amino acids. This CDR3 reads CASRDYSYNEQFF. CDR3 sequence (DNA): TGTGCCAGCAGGGACTACTCCTACAATGAGCAGTTCTTC.

The V call is TRBV2, the J call TRBJ1-5, with TRBD1 matching 7 bases. Germline CDR1 reads SNHLY; CDR2 reads FYNNEI. This CDR3 spans 14 amino acids. Losses at the gene ends were 4 bases for V and 3 bases for J; bases not matched to a gene: 3. For the CDR3, the DNA is TGTGCCAGCAGTGCCAGGGGGGACAATCAGCCCCAGCATTTT. Amino acids: CASSARGDNQPQHF.

This clonotype was counted ten times or more. The chain joins TRBV6-5 to TRBJ2-1; no firm D call. Deletions cut 4 bases from V and 4 bases from J, with 17 bases between. This CDR3 is built from 16 residues. Germline-derived CDR1 and CDR2 are MNHEY and SVGAGI. The CDR3 bases are TGTGCCAGCAGTTTCGACAACCCCGAAGGGTACAATGAGCAGTTCTTC. Residues: CASSFDNPEGYNEQFF.

The sample holds many counts of this clonotype. The genes are TRBV12-3 or TRBV12-4 and TRBJ1-1, with D unresolved. V was cut by 1 base and J by 2 bases, with 2 bases left in between. The CDR3 length is 12 residues. The CDR3 spells CASSLVNTEAFF. CDR3 nucleotides: TGTGCCAGCAGTTTAGTTAACACTGAAGCTTTCTTT.

This clonotype showed up just a few times. An end of the junction differs from the germline gene, which may be a read error. V is TRBV29-1 and J is TRBJ1-1; the D is unclear. Germline V CDR1 and CDR2: SQVTM, ANQGSEA. This CDR3 comprises 14 residues. CDR3 amino acids: CSCSLGRKHTEALF. The CDR3 coding sequence is TGCAGCTGTTCCCTCGGACGGAAGCACACTGAAGCTCTCTTT.

This clonotype has at least ten counts. V is TRBV18 and J is TRBJ1-1; a possible D gene is TRBD1 (6 bases). This CDR3 comprises 13 residues. Germline CDR1 and CDR2: KGHSH and LQKENI. Trimming removed 4 bases at V and 10 bases at J, with 16 bases between. The CDR3, as DNA: TGTGCCAGCTCACAGGGGGGTGCGACAGTAGCTTTCTTT. Residues: CASSQGGATVAFF.

This clonotype is classed as medium-sized. V and J are TRBV29-1 and TRBJ2-1; 8 nucleotides align to TRBD2. The trim removed 4 bases at V and 2 bases at J, leaving 4 bases unmatched. Germline assignment: CDR1 SQVTM and CDR2 ANQGSEA. This CDR3 is 14 amino acids long. The CDR3 coding sequence is TGCAGCGTTGTTTCTAGCGGGCCCTACAATGAGCAGTTCTTC. Protein sequence: CSVVSSGPYNEQFF.

By proportion, this clonotype is medium-sized. The genes are TRBV7-9 and TRBJ2-7; 7 positions agree with TRBD1. In germline, CDR1 is SEHNR, CDR2 FQNEAQ (reference sequence). This CDR3 region has 15 residues. Trimming removed 5 bases from V and 4 bases from J; junction bases left unmatched: 11. The DNA for the CDR3 is TGTGCCAGCAGCCCTACCAACAGGGGCTCATACGAGCAGTACTTC. Protein product: CASSPTNRGSYEQYF.

This clonotype was seen at least ten times. The V gene is TRBV7-9, the J gene TRBJ2-7, with D unresolved. Germline loops: CDR1 SEHNR, CDR2 FQNEAQ (reference sequence). This CDR3 has 13 amino acids. V shed 5 bases and J shed 1 base, with 9 bases lying between them. This chain's CDR3 is CASSPPGSYEQYF. Written as DNA, the CDR3 is TGTGCCAGCAGCCCACCGGGTTCCTACGAGCAGTACTTC.